These 2 T cell receptor beta chains were sequenced from one sample in a study of Graves' ophthalmopathy and Graves' hyperthyroidism. Amplification targeted the TCR beta CDR3 regions, with RNA transcripts as the source material. Investigators did first-round RT-PCR with HTBI primers, then second-round multiplex PCR. TCRdb re-derived calls from the multiplex PCR reads in MiXCR, one entry per CDR3 protein. The profile covers about 700,000 distinct CDR3 sequences, with roughly two fifths appearing a single time and 3% to 4% taken by the ten largest. Sequencing used peripheral blood. The receptors derive from an adult man with Graves' ophthalmopathy.

J is TRBJ2-7 and V is TRBV19; D might be TRBD1 (5 bases). V lost 3 bases and J 1 base, leaving 10 bases between the germline ends. CDR1 is LNHDA, CDR2 SQIVND, per germline (reference sequence). The CDR3 sequence is 14 residues long. The CDR3 region has the DNA TGTGCCAGTAGTATCCCAGGGATTTCCTACGAGCAGTACTTC. It codes for CASSIPGISYEQYF. Variable domain in full (rest from reference TRBV19 and TRBJ2-7): DGGITQSPKYLFRKEGQNVTLSCEQNLNHDAMYWYRQDPGQGLRLIYYSQIVNDFQKGDIAEGYSVSREKKESFPLTVTSAQKNPTAFYLCASSIPGISYEQYFGPGTRLTVT.

The chain carries TRBV4-3 and TRBJ2-2; D might be TRBD1 (5 bases). V lost 3 bases and J 5 bases, leaving 19 bases between the germline ends. CDR1 and CDR2 from the germline V gene are LGHNA and YSLEER. The CDR3 is 17 residues long. Here the CDR3 DNA reads TGCGCCAGCAGCCAGTACTGGGAAGGGGTGAGGACCGGGGAGCTGTTTTTT. Translation: CASSQYWEGVRTGELFF.